A single sample is the source of the 22 T cell receptor beta chains below, sequenced in a study of OX40 agonist ivuxolimab in advanced cancers. Here immunoSEQ multiplex PCR was the method, and the copy in TCRdb shows in-frame clones only, minus some. The sample holds almost 50,000 clones, about 86% seen once. The source was CD4+ or CD8+ T cells sorted from blood, collected in a trial of the OX40 agonist ivuxolimab. The source is an adult with an advanced solid tumor such as melanoma, head and neck, liver or kidney cancer.

The CDR3 bases are TGTGCCAGCAGCGCCGCGGGACAGGGAGGTTCACCCCTCCACTTT. Its translation: CASSAAGQGGSPLHF. This chain connects TRBV9 to TRBJ1-6, with TRBD1 matching 9 bases. Germline loops: CDR1 SGDLS, CDR2 YYNGEE. The CDR3 extends over 15 amino acids. J was trimmed by 9 bases and V by 3 bases; bases with no gene match: 7. Variable domain in full (rest from reference TRBV9 and TRBJ1-6): DSGVTQTPKHLITATGQRVTLRCSPRSGDLSVYWYQQSLDQGLQFLIQYYNGEERAKGNILERFSAQQFPDLHSELNLSSLELGDSALYFCASSAAGQGGSPLHFGNGTRLTVT.

V gene TRBV5-6 combines with J gene TRBJ1-4, with a weak D call TRBD1 (6 bases). Germline CDR1 and CDR2: SGHDT and YYEEEE. Trimming took off 4 bases at V and 5 bases at J, with 9 bases between the two ends. The CDR3 spans 13 residues. The chain's CDR3 is CASSEGVNEKLFF. The CDR3 bases are TGTGCCAGCAGCGAGGGGGTGAATGAAAAACTGTTTTTT. Variable domain in full (rest from reference TRBV5-6 and TRBJ1-4): DAGVTQSPTHLIKTRGQQVTLRCSPKSGHDTVSWYQQALGQGPQFIFQYYEEEERQRGNFPDRFSGHQFPNYSSELNVNALLLGDSALYLCASSEGVNEKLFFGSGTQLSVL.

The chain combines TRBV5-1 with TRBJ2-5, with D perhaps being TRBD1 or TRBD2 (5 bases each). The V end was cut by 0 bases, the J end by 0 bases, with 9 bases between. Per germline, CDR1 SGHRS and CDR2 YFSETQ. The CDR3 is 15 amino acids. CDR3 residues: CASSLGGTDQETQYF. In nucleotides, the CDR3 is TGCGCCAGCAGCTTGGGGGGGACGGACCAAGAGACCCAGTACTTC.

V usage is TRBV27 and J usage is TRBJ1-5, with TRBD1 matching over 9 bases. CDR1 is MNHEY and CDR2 is SMNVEV in the germline V gene (reference sequence). V lost 4 bases and J lost 7; bases outside the gene matches: 8. The CDR3 loop spans 15 amino acids. The CDR3, as DNA: TGTGCCAGCAGTTCGGGACAGGGAAGTCAGCAGCCCCAGCATTTT. Translating it yields CASSSGQGSQQPQHF.

This clone was detected a few times. V is TRBV27 and J is TRBJ1-2; perhaps TRBD1 as D (5 bases). CDR3 length: 16 amino acids. Germline V gene data show CDR1 as MNHEY and CDR2 as SMNVEV (reference sequence). Trimming removed 2 bases at V and 2 bases at J, with 15 bases between. CDR3 in amino acids: CASSLGGGKGNYGYTF. Here the CDR3 DNA reads TGTGCCAGCAGTTTAGGGGGAGGGAAGGGGAACTATGGCTACACCTTC.

This clone was observed a single time. The rearrangement uses TRBV5-6 and TRBJ2-3, with 9 bases that match TRBD1. This CDR3 contains 17 residues. V gave up 0 bases and J gave up 2 bases; unmatched junction bases: 7. From germline, CDR1 is SGHDT and CDR2 YYEEEE. CDR3 residues: CASSLVVGTGFTDTQYF. The CDR3 DNA reads as TGTGCCAGCAGCTTGGTTGTCGGGACAGGGTTCACAGATACGCAGTATTTT.

V usage is TRBV15 and J usage is TRBJ2-4; 8 nucleotides match TRBD1. This CDR3 is 14 amino acids long. V shed 5 bases and J 1 base; nucleotides not matched to a gene: 1. Germline CDR1 LNHNV, CDR2 YYDKDF (reference sequence). Here the CDR3 DNA reads TGTGCCACCAGCGGGGACAGGGCCAAAAACATTCAGTACTTC. This gives the protein CATSGDRAKNIQYF.

The chain employs TRBV23-1 and TRBJ2-1; 9 nucleotides match TRBD2. TRBV23-1 is given ORF status, its function remaining uncertain. This CDR3 is 17 amino acids long. The ends lost 2 bases at V and 3 bases at J; junction bases unmatched: 8. In nucleotides, the CDR3 is TGCGCCAGCAGTCAAGGGGTGCGGGGGGGGGTCTACAATGAGCAGTTCTTC. This codes for CASSQGVRGGVYNEQFF.

As to this clone: Other DNA sequences in the same sample also yield this CDR3. The chain has TRBV7-9 and TRBJ2-1; D ambiguous. CDR1 and CDR2 (germline): SEHNR, FQNEAQ (reference sequence). The CDR3 extends over 12 amino acids. Trimming took off 1 base at V and 4 bases at J, with 2 bases between the two ends. CDR3 DNA sequence: TGTGCCAGCAGCTTAGGGTACAATGAGCAGTTCTTC. Amino acid sequence: CASSLGYNEQFF.

The V and J genes are TRBV7-9 and TRBJ2-5, with 9 bases matching TRBD1. CDR1 SEHNR and CDR2 FQNEAQ come from the germline V gene (reference sequence). Trimming at V came to 5 bases and at J to 5 bases, leaving 9 bases not matched to a gene. The CDR3 has 15 residues. CDR3: CASSPPRTGEETQYF. CDR3 DNA: TGTGCCAGCAGCCCCCCGCGGACAGGGGAGGAGACCCAGTACTTC. The entire variable domain, with the rest obtained from reference TRBV7-9 and TRBJ2-5, is as follows: DTGVSQNPRHKITKRGQNVTFRCDPISEHNRLYWYRQTLGQGPEFLTYFQNEAQLEKSRLLSDRFSAERPKGSFSTLEIQRTEQGDSAMYLCASSPPRTGEETQYFGPGTRLLVL.

There are a few counts of this clone. This chain uses TRBV13 with TRBJ2-5; unclear D gene. V was shortened by 5 bases and J by 1 base, with 14 bases between the two germline ends. This CDR3 comprises 15 residues. The V gene's germline CDR1 is PRHDT and CDR2 FYEKMQ (reference sequence). CDR3 residues: CASSPPGTVQETQYF. The CDR3 coding sequence is TGTGCCAGCAGCCCCCCCGGAACAGTCCAAGAGACCCAGTACTTC.

DNA of the CDR3: TGTGCCTGGAGTAGGCAGGGGGATCAGCCCCAGCATTTT. It encodes CAWSRQGDQPQHF. The chain links TRBV30 to TRBJ1-5, with 7 bases fitting TRBD1. The junction had 3 bases not matched to a gene; V was cut back by 2 bases and J by 5 bases. Germline V gives CDR1 GTSNPN, CDR2 SVGIG (reference sequence). This CDR3 region has 13 residues.

The genes are TRBV5-6 and TRBJ2-2; 7 bases match TRBD1. Trimming took 4 bases from V and 5 from J; bases not matched to a gene: 8. The CDR3 has 15 amino acids. CDR1 SGHDT and CDR2 YYEEEE come from the germline V gene. CDR3 in DNA: TGTGCCAGCAGCAGATCGACAGGGTTGACCGGGGAGCTGTTTTTT. This encodes CASSRSTGLTGELFF.

This chain uses TRBV21-1 with TRBJ1-1; the table assigns TRBD1, which was not confirmed against the DNA. TRBV21-1 represents a pseudogene. The CDR3 sequence is 15 residues long. CDR3 nucleotides: TGTGCCAGCAGCCAAACAGGGCCTCTGAACACTGAAGCTTTCTTT. It yields the protein CASSQTGPLNTEAFF.

The rearrangement joins TRBV7-8 to TRBJ2-1; 7 bases line up with TRBD1. Looked up from germline, CDR1 is SGHVS and CDR2 is FQNEAQ. The trim removed 1 base at V and 7 bases at J, leaving 7 bases unmatched. The CDR3 is made up of 15 amino acids. In DNA, the CDR3 is TGTGCCAGCAGCTTAGGGACAGGTTGGGGGAATGAGCAGTTCTTC. The encoded protein is CASSLGTGWGNEQFF.

The chain carries TRBV10-3 and TRBJ1-1, with D unclear. CDR1 ENHRY and CDR2 SYGVKD come from the germline V gene. The V end was cut by 0 bases, the J end by 1 base, with 12 bases between. This CDR3 is 16 amino acids long. The CDR3 reads CAISESSTPPNTEAFF. The CDR3 coding sequence is TGTGCCATCAGTGAGTCGAGTACACCCCCGAACACTGAAGCTTTCTTT.

The genes are TRBV4-1 and TRBJ2-1; the match to TRBD2 covers 8 bases. The CDR3 consists of 15 residues. Germline CDR1 and CDR2: MGHRA and YSYEKL. Germline trimming cut 3 bases from V and 7 bases from J; bases unmatched to any gene: 8. CDR3 region: CASSQALAGTNEQFF. CDR3 coding DNA: TGCGCCAGCAGCCAGGCGCTAGCGGGCACAAATGAGCAGTTCTTC.

The chain employs TRBV7-2 and TRBJ2-1; D unclear. The CDR3 spans 12 residues. V lost 3 bases and J lost 8, with 8 bases in between. From germline, CDR1 is SGHTA and CDR2 FQGNSA. CDR3 protein: CASSFGGYEQFF. For the CDR3, the DNA is TGTGCCAGCAGCTTTGGTGGCTATGAGCAGTTCTTC.

The chain couples TRBV7-6 to TRBJ2-3; 8 bases agree with TRBD2. J gave up 3 bases and V 2 bases, and 4 bases lay outside the gene matches. From germline, CDR1 is SGHVS and CDR2 FNYEAQ. This CDR3 has 15 amino acids. CDR3 DNA: TGTGCCAGCAGCTTACTGGCGGGAGGAACAGATACGCAGTATTTT. Translated, it gives CASSLLAGGTDTQYF.

CDR3: CASSPGLAGLRETQYF. The CDR3 region has the DNA TGTGCCAGCAGCCCGGGACTAGCGGGGCTCCGTGAGACCCAGTACTTC. This chain connects TRBV13 to TRBJ2-5; 13 bases are a match to TRBD2. The germline V gene has CDR1 PRHDT and CDR2 FYEKMQ (reference sequence). The CDR3 loop spans 16 amino acids. Unmatched junction bases numbered 8, after V lost 5 bases and J lost 5 bases.

The genes are TRBV27 and TRBJ1-2; D is unclear. This CDR3 region has 10 residues. The V end lost 9 bases, the J end lost 3 bases, and 5 bases lay between the germline ends. Germline CDR1 reads MNHEY; CDR2 reads SMNVEV (reference sequence). The CDR3 nucleotides read TGTGCCAGGGAAGACTATGGCTACACCTTC. It encodes CAREDYGYTF.

The J gene is TRBJ1-3, the V gene TRBV4-3; the match to TRBD1 covers 10 bases. Germline lookup yields CDR1 LGHNA and CDR2 YSLEER. This CDR3 is built from 17 residues. V shed 1 base, J shed 0 bases, and the junction held 3 bases outside the gene matches. This chain's CDR3 is CASSQGTGGLSGNTIYF. For the CDR3, the DNA is TGCGCCAGCAGCCAAGGGACAGGGGGACTCTCTGGAAACACCATATATTTT.